The clone carrying this T cell receptor beta chain came up once. Its antigen remains unknown. The data originate from a study of T-cell memory formation after mild COVID-19. 5'RACE with constant-segment primers built TCRalpha and TCRbeta cDNA libraries with UMIs. TCRdb fed the 5' RACE reads into MiXCR, producing one record per CDR3 protein. The sample records 350,000 to 500,000 distinct CDR3 sequences, roughly 17% being singletons. Study findings and constraints: Pre-infection memory contained some responding clones, which suggested that cross-reactive memory had joined.

This TCR was sampled from a man between 18 and 29 years old who had mild COVID-19 (a few samples of this study predate the infection). Cell type and time point are not known. Sequenced input: PBMCs or a T cell subset sorted from them (not recorded which).

CDR3 amino acids: CASSELGKEYSNQPQHF. In DNA, the CDR3 is TGTGCCAGCAGTGAATTGGGAAAGGAGTATAGCAATCAGCCCCAGCATTTT. J is TRBJ1-5 and V is TRBV6-1; D is undetermined. This CDR3 has 17 amino acids. CDR1 MNHNS and CDR2 SASEGT come from the germline V gene. The V end lost 2 bases, the J end lost 0 bases, and 14 bases lay between the germline ends.